This T cell receptor (beta chain) comes out of a study of CD8 T cells in Susac syndrome. RNA, at roughly 0.45 to 1 ug, was reverse transcribed with random hexamers. With immunoSEQ multiplex PCR, TCR beta CDR3 was amplified across 54 Vbeta and 13 Jbeta. TCRdb re-called the immunoSEQ multiplex PCR reads with MiXCR, one entry per CDR3 protein. The sample includes about 120,000 distinct CDR3 sequences, approximately 96% of them seen just once. V was cut by 2 bases and J by 0 bases, with 16 bases left in between. This CDR3 comprises 16 residues. Germline-derived CDR1 and CDR2 are DFQATT and SNEGSKA (reference sequence).

The sequence was obtained from a human donor with Susac syndrome. The chain combines TRBV20-1 with TRBJ1-1; D remains ambiguous. The sample comprised CD4+ T cells from PBMCs. The CDR3 here is CSARIRTKLLNTEAFF. CDR3 DNA: TGCAGTGCTAGAATCCGCACGAAGCTTTTGAACACTGAAGCTTTCTTT.